This TCR beta chain was observed in a study of cytomegalovirus exposure and HLA in healthy donors. Study at large: Unique TCRs from HLA-typed donors, 70 million to 100 million of them, were held in an early data release.

After removal of 3 bases from V and 5 bases from J, the junction contained 5 bases not matched to a gene. CDR1 is SGDLS and CDR2 is YYNGEE in the germline V gene. The CDR3 sequence is 15 residues long. Findings and limits, study-wide: Most TCR sequences showed up rarely, but some public TCRs showed up in many donors.

Concerning this clone: Its cognate antigen is unknown.

It was with 60 Vbeta and 13 Jbeta primers that the PCR ran. Some clones are missing from TCRdb's copy, which holds only in-frame ones; the method was immunoSEQ multiplex PCR. The sample records 90,000 to 120,000 clones, 74% being singletons. Sequenced input: PBMCs. The receptor was isolated from a man between 45 and 60 years old in good health and CMV-seropositive. The rearrangement uses TRBV9 and TRBJ1-2, with TRBD1 identical over 12 bases. The CDR3 sequence: CASSDGDRGPYGYTF. CDR3 sequence (DNA): TGTGCCAGCAGCGACGGGGACAGGGGGCCGTATGGCTACACCTTC.